A selection of T cell receptor beta chains follows, all from one sample in a study of OX40 agonist ivuxolimab in advanced cancers. TCRdb's copy holds only in-frame clones and misses some; the assay was immunoSEQ multiplex PCR. The sample shows 50,000 to 75,000 clones, roughly four fifths of them seen only once. Sequenced material: CD4+ or CD8+ T cells sorted from blood, taken in a trial of the OX40 agonist ivuxolimab. The receptors were gathered from an adult with an advanced solid tumor such as melanoma, head and neck, liver or kidney cancer. Both conserved end residues are part of each CDR3. Each record gives: J gene, D gene, V gene, clone size, CDR3 length, CDR3 DNA, CDR3 protein. A D gene is named only where the DNA matches it firmly. Not all rows give a size; the values are once, few, many and, for expanded clones, a class.

J: TRBJ2-3
D: TRBD2
V: TRBV7-3
size: NA
length: 20
DNA: TGTGCCAGCAGCTTAATAGGTCGGGGAGGGAAGCTTTTCACACAAGATACGCAGTATTTT
CDR3: CASSLIGRGGKLFTQDTQYF

J: TRBJ2-7
D: NA
V: TRBV6-1
size: NA
length: 14
DNA: TGTGCCAGTCCTGCGGGACTTCGCCGCGACGAGCAGTACTTC
CDR3: CASPAGLRRDEQYF

J: TRBJ2-7
D: NA
V: TRBV6-1
size: NA
length: 13
DNA: TGTGCCAGCAAGGCAGTCCTCTCCTACGAGCAGTACTTC
CDR3: CASKAVLSYEQYF

J: TRBJ2-5
D: NA
V: TRBV6-1
size: NA
length: 12
DNA: TGTGCCAGCAGTGGGTCACAAGAGACCCAGTACTTC
CDR3: CASSGSQETQYF

J: TRBJ1-1
D: TRBD1
V: TRBV5-1
size: NA
length: 14
DNA: TGCGCCAGCAGCAAGGGACAGGGGCCGTCTGAAGCTTTCTTT
CDR3: CASSKGQGPSEAFF

J: TRBJ1-2
D: NA
V: TRBV7-2
size: once
length: 15
DNA: TGTGCCAGCAGCTTATCAGGGGCGGTGAACTATGGCTACACCTTC
CDR3: CASSLSGAVNYGYTF

J: TRBJ1-3
D: NA
V: TRBV6-6
size: NA
length: 15
DNA: TGTGCCAGTACCCCGTCCCTGGGGACTGGAAACACCATATATTTT
CDR3: CASTPSLGTGNTIYF

J: TRBJ1-2
D: NA
V: TRBV19
size: NA
length: 16
DNA: TGTGCCAGTAGTATAGGAGACACCACAACTGGGTCTGGCTACACCTTC
CDR3: CASSIGDTTTGSGYTF

J: TRBJ2-7
D: NA
V: TRBV5-1
size: NA
length: 12
DNA: TGCGCCAGCAGTTTTGACGGGTACGAGCAGTACTTC
CDR3: CASSFDGYEQYF

J: TRBJ2-3
D: NA
V: TRBV10-3
size: NA
length: 15
DNA: TGTGCCACCAACGGAGGGGGGCCTAGCACAGATACGCAGTATTTT
CDR3: CATNGGGPSTDTQYF

J: TRBJ1-3
D: NA
V: TRBV7-3
size: NA
length: 15
DNA: TGTGCCAGCAGTTTAGGACTCAACTCTGGAAACACCATATATTTT
CDR3: CASSLGLNSGNTIYF

J: TRBJ2-5
D: NA
V: TRBV6-5
size: NA
length: 14
DNA: TGTGCCAGCAGTCAGGACATCGGTCGGGAGACCCAGTACTTC
CDR3: CASSQDIGRETQYF

J: TRBJ1-2
D: NA
V: TRBV7-8
size: NA
length: 12
DNA: TGTGCCAGTGGGACTGTTAACTATGGCTACACCTTC
CDR3: CASGTVNYGYTF

J: TRBJ2-5
D: TRBD1
V: TRBV5-8
size: NA
length: 15
DNA: TGTGCCAGCAGCTTCGGAGACAGGGGTACGGAGACCCAGTACTTC
CDR3: CASSFGDRGTETQYF